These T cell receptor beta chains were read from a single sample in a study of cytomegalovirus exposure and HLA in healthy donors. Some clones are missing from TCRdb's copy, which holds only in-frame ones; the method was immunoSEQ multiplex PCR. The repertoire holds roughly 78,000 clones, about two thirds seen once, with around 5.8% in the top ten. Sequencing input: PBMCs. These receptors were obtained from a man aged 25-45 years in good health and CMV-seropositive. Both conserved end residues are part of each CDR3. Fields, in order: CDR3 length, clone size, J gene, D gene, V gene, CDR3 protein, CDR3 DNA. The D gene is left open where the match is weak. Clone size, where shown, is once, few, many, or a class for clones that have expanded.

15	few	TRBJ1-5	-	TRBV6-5	CASSTDSTQNQPQHF	TGTGCCAGCAGTACGGACTCAACTCAGAATCAGCCCCAGCATTTT
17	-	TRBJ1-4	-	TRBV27	CASSPPHGGGINEKLFF	TGTGCCAGCAGTCCTCCCCATGGAGGCGGCATAAATGAAAAACTGTTTTTT
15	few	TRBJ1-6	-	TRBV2	CASSEYTRLNSPLHF	TGTGCCAGCAGTGAATATACGCGGCTGAATTCACCCCTCCACTTT
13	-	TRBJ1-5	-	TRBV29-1	CSVGENSNQPQHF	TGCAGCGTTGGGGAGAATAGCAATCAGCCCCAGCATTTT
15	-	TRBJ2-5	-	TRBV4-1	CASSQEKRELETQYF	TGCGCCAGCAGCCAAGAAAAGAGGGAGTTGGAGACCCAGTACTTC
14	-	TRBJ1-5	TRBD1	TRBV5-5	CASSLTGVEQPQHF	TGTGCCAGCAGCTTAACAGGGGTAGAGCAGCCCCAGCATTTT
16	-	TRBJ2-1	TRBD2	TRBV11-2	CASSQPSGVYHLRQFF	TGTGCCAGCAGCCAACCTAGCGGGGTGTACCACCTACGGCAGTTCTTC
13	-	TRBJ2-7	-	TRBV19	CASSIQGSYEQYF	TGTGCCAGTAGTATCCAGGGTTCCTACGAGCAGTACTTC
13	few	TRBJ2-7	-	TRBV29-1	CSVASANSYEQYF	TGCAGCGTGGCTAGCGCCAACTCCTACGAGCAGTACTTC
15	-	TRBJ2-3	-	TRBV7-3	CASSLTAGRGDTQYF	TGTGCCAGCAGCTTAACTGCGGGCCGTGGGGATACGCAGTATTTT
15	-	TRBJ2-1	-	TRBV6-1	CASSEARVSYNEQFF	TGTGCCAGCAGTGAGGCTCGGGTTTCGTACAATGAGCAGTTCTTC
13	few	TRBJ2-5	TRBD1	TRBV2	CASSPTGEETQYF	TGTGCCAGCAGTCCTACAGGGGAGGAGACCCAGTACTTC
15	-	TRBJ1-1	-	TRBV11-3	CASSFQGPVGTEAFF	TGTGCCAGCAGCTTCCAGGGGCCTGTGGGCACTGAAGCTTTCTTT
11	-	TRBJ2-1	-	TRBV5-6	CASSFLNEQFF	TGTGCCAGCAGCTTTTTAAATGAGCAGTTCTTC
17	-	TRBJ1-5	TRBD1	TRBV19	CASREVYRGVGNQPQHF	TGTGCCAGTAGAGAAGTGTACAGGGGGGTAGGCAATCAGCCCCAGCATTTT
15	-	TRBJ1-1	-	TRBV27	CASSPTAGLNTEAFF	TGTGCCAGCAGTCCAACCGCGGGATTGAACACTGAAGCTTTCTTT
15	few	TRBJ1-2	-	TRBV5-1	CASSLGGEWIHGYTF	TGCGCCAGCAGCTTGGGTGGGGAGTGGATTCATGGCTACACCTTC
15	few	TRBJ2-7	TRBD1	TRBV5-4	CASSWPGQGDREQYF	TGTGCCAGCAGCTGGCCGGGACAGGGGGATCGCGAGCAGTACTTC
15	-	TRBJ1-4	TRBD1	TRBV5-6	CASSLTGGGNEKLFF	TGTGCCAGCAGCTTGACAGGGGGAGGTAATGAAAAACTGTTTTTT
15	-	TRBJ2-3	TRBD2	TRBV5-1	CASSFAAGGRDTQYF	TGCGCCAGCAGCTTTGCGGCGGGGGGGCGTGATACGCAGTATTTT
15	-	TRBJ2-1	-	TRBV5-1	CASSLEDSPYNEQFF	TGCGCCAGCAGCTTGGAAGACTCCCCCTACAATGAGCAGTTCTTC
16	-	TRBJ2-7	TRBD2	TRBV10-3	CAISEMWTSGDYEQYF	TGTGCCATCAGTGAGATGTGGACTAGCGGGGACTACGAGCAGTACTTC
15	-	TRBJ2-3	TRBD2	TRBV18	CASSPGLAGGDTQYF	TGTGCCAGCTCACCGGGACTAGCGGGAGGAGATACGCAGTATTTT
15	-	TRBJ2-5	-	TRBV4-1	CASSQVLARQETQYF	TGCGCCAGCAGCCAAGTCCTAGCGCGTCAAGAGACCCAGTACTTC
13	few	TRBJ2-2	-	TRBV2	CAGQGPGTGELFF	TGTGCCGGGCAGGGGCCGGGTACCGGGGAGCTGTTTTTT
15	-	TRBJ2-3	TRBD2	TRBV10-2	CASTQAGQSTDTQYF	TGCGCCAGCACCCAAGCGGGGCAATCCACAGATACGCAGTATTTT
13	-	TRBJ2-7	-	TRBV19	CASSTKGAYEQYF	TGTGCCAGTAGTACCAAGGGGGCCTACGAGCAGTACTTC
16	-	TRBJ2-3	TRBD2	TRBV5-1	CASSLVPAGYTDTQYF	TGCGCCAGCAGCTTGGTGCCAGCGGGGTACACAGATACGCAGTATTTT
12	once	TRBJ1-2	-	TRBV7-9	CASSLGGGGYTF	TGTGCCAGCAGCTTGGGAGGAGGTGGCTACACCTTC
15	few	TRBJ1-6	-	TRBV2	CASIRGREGNSPLHF	TGTGCCAGCATTAGGGGCAGGGAAGGGAATTCACCCCTCCACTTT
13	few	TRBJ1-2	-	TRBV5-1	CASSLEPNYGYTF	TGCGCCAGCAGCTTGGAGCCTAACTATGGCTACACCTTC
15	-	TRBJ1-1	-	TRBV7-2	CASSSGDWRNTEAFF	TGTGCCAGCAGCTCCGGAGATTGGAGGAACACTGAAGCTTTCTTT
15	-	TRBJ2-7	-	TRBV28	CASTRRDWGLGEQYF	TGTGCCAGCACCCGTAGAGATTGGGGCTTGGGTGAGCAGTACTTC
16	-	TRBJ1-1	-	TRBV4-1	CASSQDFTGWAPGAFF	TGCGCCAGCAGCCAAGATTTTACTGGGTGGGCCCCAGGAGCTTTCTTT
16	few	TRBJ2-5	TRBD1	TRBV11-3	CASSARDRGGLETQYF	TGTGCCAGCAGCGCCCGGGACAGGGGCGGCTTGGAGACCCAGTACTTC
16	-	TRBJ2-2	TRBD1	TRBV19	CASSILRTGGTGELFF	TGTGCCAGTAGTATTCTGAGGACAGGGGGCACCGGGGAGCTGTTTTTT
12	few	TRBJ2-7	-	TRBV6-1	CASSEVGLEQYF	TGTGCCAGCAGTGAAGTTGGGCTCGAGCAGTACTTC
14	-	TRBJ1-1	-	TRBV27	CASSLRGQNTEAFF	TGTGCCAGCAGTTTACGGGGACAGAACACTGAAGCTTTCTTT
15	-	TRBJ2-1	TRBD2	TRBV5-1	CASSFSGGAVNEQFF	TGCGCCAGCAGCTTTTCGGGGGGGGCGGTCAATGAGCAGTTCTTC
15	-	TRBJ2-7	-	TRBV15	CATSRDAQIGYEQYF	TGTGCCACCAGCAGAGATGCACAGATCGGCTACGAGCAGTACTTC
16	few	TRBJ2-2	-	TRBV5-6	CASSLFKPEISGELFF	TGTGCCAGCAGCTTGTTTAAACCGGAGATCAGCGGGGAGCTGTTTTTT
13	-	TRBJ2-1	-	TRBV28	CASSTGTFNEQFF	TGTGCCAGCAGCACGGGAACGTTCAATGAGCAGTTCTTC
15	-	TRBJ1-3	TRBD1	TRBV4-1	CASSLGQGAGTTIYF	TGCGCCAGCAGCCTCGGACAGGGGGCTGGAACCACCATATATTTT